Listed below are T cell receptor beta chains from one sample, sequenced in a study of T cell repertoires in cytomegalovirus infection. One entry per CDR3 protein results from TCRdb running MiXCR on the reads. The sample records roughly 630,000 distinct CDR3 sequences, around 24% being singletons. The sample taken for sequencing was CD8+ T cells from PBMCs. The receptors here all came from a human donor in good health (CMV status not recorded). Some clones in this sample may be carry-over from other donors' samples. CDR3s include the opening cysteine and the closing phenylalanine or tryptophan. Part of the rows lack a size; the others show once, few, many or a class for expanded clones.

j_call,clone_size,v_call,cdr3_aa
TRBJ1-2,-,TRBV12-3/TRBV12-4,CASSFYYARPNYGYTF
TRBJ2-5,-,TRBV12-3/TRBV12-4,CASSLSSGEETQYF
TRBJ2-3,-,TRBV12-3/TRBV12-4,CASSSTGQGEVDTQYF
TRBJ1-2,many,TRBV7-9,CASSGQSNYGYTF
TRBJ2-7,-,TRBV5-1,CASSLEDARTYEQYF
TRBJ2-3,many,TRBV7-2,CASSLKGGVVDTQYF
TRBJ2-7,many,TRBV7-2,CASRPRDRGSDEQYF
TRBJ1-1,-,TRBV4-2,CASSQDQGMNTEAFF
TRBJ2-5,many,TRBV5-5,CASSLYTVGETQYF
TRBJ2-1,few,TRBV27,CASRGDPYNEQFF
TRBJ2-2,-,TRBV4-2,CASSQKGFANTGELFF
TRBJ2-5,-,TRBV6-6,CASRNRDRGRETQYF
TRBJ2-5,many,TRBV7-9,CASSFPRSGGTGGEETQYF
TRBJ1-2,few,TRBV6-6,CASSYSIIQGQGYTF
TRBJ2-2,-,TRBV6-4,CASSDMETGSGELFF
TRBJ2-6,-,TRBV6-2/TRBV6-3,CASSSRGIGANVLTF
TRBJ2-3,few,TRBV20-1,CSARDLYSPNTDTQYF
TRBJ1-2,many,TRBV6-1,CAGFTGGYGYTF
TRBJ2-1,-,TRBV15,CATSRDRDYEQFF
TRBJ2-2,-,TRBV24-1,CATSRDTSNTGELSF
TRBJ1-2,-,TRBV7-9,CASSARQGPGYTF
TRBJ1-1,many,TRBV7-2,CASSFQGSPTEAFF
TRBJ1-5,many,TRBV7-2,CASSGRTGAGQPQHF
TRBJ1-1,-,TRBV28,CASNPGETEAFF
TRBJ2-1,few,TRBV5-1,CASSSVAGEANEQFF
TRBJ2-1,once,TRBV29-1,CSVLLTNGGEQFF
TRBJ2-1,few,TRBV9,CASSVDGETYNEQFF
TRBJ2-3,many,TRBV6-5,CASSGGYTDTQYF
TRBJ1-6,-,TRBV20-1,CSARKPGQRNSPLHF
TRBJ1-2,-,TRBV12-3/TRBV12-4,CASKLGYRDRIFNYGYTF
TRBJ2-3,few,TRBV28,CASSLFLARGGGSEQTQYF
TRBJ2-2,many,TRBV7-7,CASGPGQHTGELFF